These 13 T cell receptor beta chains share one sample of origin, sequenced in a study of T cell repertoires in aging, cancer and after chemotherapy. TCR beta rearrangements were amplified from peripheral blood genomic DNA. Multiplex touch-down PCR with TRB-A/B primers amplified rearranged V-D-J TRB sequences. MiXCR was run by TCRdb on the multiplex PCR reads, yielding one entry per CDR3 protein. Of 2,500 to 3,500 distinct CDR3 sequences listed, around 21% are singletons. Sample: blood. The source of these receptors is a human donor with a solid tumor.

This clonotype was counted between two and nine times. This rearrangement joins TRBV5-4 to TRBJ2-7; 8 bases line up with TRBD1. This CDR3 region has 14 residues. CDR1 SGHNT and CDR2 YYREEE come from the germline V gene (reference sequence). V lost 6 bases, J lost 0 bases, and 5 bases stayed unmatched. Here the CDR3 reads CASTRDRSSYEQYF. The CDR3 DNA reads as TGTGCCAGCACGAGGGACAGGAGCTCCTACGAGCAGTACTTC.

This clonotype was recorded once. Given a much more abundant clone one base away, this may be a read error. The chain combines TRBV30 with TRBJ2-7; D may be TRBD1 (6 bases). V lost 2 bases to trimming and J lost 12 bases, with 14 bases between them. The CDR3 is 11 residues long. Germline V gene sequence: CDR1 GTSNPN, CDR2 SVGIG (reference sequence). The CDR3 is CAWSLRDNSYF. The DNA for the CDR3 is TGTGCCTGGAGTCTACGGGACAATTCGTACTTC.

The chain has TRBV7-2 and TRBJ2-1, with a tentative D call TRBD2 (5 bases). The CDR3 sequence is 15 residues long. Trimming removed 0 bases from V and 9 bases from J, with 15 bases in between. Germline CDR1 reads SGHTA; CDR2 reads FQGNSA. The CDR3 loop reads CASSLAASYPTEQFF. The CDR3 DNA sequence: TGTGCCAGCAGCTTAGCGGCTAGCTATCCGACTGAGCAGTTCTTC.

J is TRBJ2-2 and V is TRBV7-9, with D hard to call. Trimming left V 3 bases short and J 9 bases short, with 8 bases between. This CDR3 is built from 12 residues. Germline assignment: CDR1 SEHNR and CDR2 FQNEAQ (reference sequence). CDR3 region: CASSFRVRELFF. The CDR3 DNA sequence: TGTGCCAGCAGCTTTAGGGTCCGGGAGCTGTTTTTT.

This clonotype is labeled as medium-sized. This CDR3 reads CSVERDIGELFF. The CDR3 DNA reads as TGCAGCGTTGAAAGGGACATCGGAGAACTGTTTTTT. The chain is built from TRBV29-1 and TRBJ1-4; maybe TRBD1 (6 bases). V lost 2 bases to trimming and J lost 12 bases, with 13 bases between them. Germline CDR1 and CDR2: SQVTM and ANQGSEA. The CDR3 is made up of 12 amino acids.

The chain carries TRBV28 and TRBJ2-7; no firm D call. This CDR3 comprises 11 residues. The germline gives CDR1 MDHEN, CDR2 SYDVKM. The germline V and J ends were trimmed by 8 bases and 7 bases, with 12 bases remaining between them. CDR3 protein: CASGGTREQYF. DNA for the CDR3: TGTGCCAGCGGCGGCACTCGGGAGCAGTACTTC. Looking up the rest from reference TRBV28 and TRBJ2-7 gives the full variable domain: DVKVTQSSRYLVKRTGEKVFLECVQDMDHENMFWYRQDPGLGLRLIYFSYDVKMKEKGDIPEGYSVSREKKERFSLILESASTNQTSMYLCASGGTREQYFGPGTRLTVT.

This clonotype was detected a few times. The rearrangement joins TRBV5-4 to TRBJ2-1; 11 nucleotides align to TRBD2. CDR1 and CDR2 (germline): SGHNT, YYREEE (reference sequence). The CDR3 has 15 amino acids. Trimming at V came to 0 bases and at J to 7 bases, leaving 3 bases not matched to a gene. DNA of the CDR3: TGTGCCAGCAGCTTGGGACTAGCGGGACGGAATGAGCAGTTCTTC. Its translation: CASSLGLAGRNEQFF.

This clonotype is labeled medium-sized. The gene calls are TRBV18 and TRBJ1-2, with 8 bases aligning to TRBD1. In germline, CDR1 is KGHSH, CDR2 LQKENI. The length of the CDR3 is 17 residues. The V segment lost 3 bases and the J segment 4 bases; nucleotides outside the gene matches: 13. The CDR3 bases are TGTGCCAGCTCACCGGATGAGAGACAGGGGCTGGTCTATGGCTACACCTTC. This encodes CASSPDERQGLVYGYTF.

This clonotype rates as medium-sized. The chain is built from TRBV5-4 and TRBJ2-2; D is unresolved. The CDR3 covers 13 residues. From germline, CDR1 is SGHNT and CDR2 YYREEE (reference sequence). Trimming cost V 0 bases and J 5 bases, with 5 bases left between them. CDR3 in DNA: TGTGCCAGCAGCTTGGTAGCAACCGGGGAGCTGTTTTTT. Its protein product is CASSLVATGELFF.

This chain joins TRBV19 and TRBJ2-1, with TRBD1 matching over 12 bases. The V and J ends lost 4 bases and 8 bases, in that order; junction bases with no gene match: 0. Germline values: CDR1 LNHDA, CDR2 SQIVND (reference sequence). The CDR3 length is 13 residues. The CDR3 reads CASSRDRGHEQFF. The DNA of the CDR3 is TGTGCCAGTAGTAGGGACAGGGGGCATGAGCAGTTCTTC.

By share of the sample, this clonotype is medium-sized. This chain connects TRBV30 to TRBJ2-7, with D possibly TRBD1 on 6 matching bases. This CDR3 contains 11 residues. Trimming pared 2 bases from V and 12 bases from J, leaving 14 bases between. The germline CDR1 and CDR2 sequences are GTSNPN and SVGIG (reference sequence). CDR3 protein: CAWSLRDNPYF. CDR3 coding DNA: TGTGCCTGGAGTCTACGGGACAATCCGTACTTC.

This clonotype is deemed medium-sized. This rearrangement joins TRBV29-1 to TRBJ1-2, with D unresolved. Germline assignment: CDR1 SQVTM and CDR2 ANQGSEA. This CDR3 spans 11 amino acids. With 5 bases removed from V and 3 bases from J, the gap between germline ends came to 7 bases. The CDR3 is CSVRPYYGYTF. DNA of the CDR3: TGCAGCGTTAGACCGTACTATGGCTACACCTTC.

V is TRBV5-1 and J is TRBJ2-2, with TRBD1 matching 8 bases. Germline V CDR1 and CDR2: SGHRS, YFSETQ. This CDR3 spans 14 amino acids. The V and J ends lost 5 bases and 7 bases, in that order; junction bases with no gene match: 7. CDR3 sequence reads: CASSMDRAGGELFF. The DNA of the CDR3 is TGCGCCAGCAGTATGGACAGGGCCGGCGGGGAGCTGTTTTTT. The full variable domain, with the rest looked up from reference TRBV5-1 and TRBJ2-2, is KAGVTQTPRYLIKTRGQQVTLSCSPISGHRSVSWYQQTPGQGLQFLFEYFSETQRNKGNFPGRFSGRQFSNSRSEMNVSTLELGDSALYLCASSMDRAGGELFFGEGSRLTVL.